The clone carrying this T cell receptor beta chain has just a few counts. This record belongs to a study of blood T cell repertoires in COVID-19. Produced via immunoSEQ multiplex PCR; TCRdb's table is partial and in-frame only. The sample holds 140,000 or so clones; 80% to 85% are singletons and the top ten take around 7.8%. With 3 bases clipped from V and 5 bases from J, the junction kept 4 bases outside the gene matches. The CDR3 runs 15 residues. Germline values: CDR1 SNHLY, CDR2 FYNNEI. Sample: peripheral blood. The V call is TRBV2, the J call TRBJ1-4; 9 bases fit TRBD1. This clonotype originated in a human donor in a cohort sampled during active COVID-19. DNA of the CDR3: TGTGCCAGCAGTGACGTAGGGACAGGGAATGAAAAACTGTTTTTT. Translating gives CASSDVGTGNEKLFF.